The 15 T cell receptor beta chains reported below all come from one sample, sequenced in a study of cytomegalovirus exposure and HLA in healthy donors. 13 Jbeta primers and 60 Vbeta primers were used for the PCR. Generated by immunoSEQ multiplex PCR, the TCRdb table keeps only in-frame clones and is missing some. Among approximately 170,000 clones listed, approximately 67% were seen once. The sample taken for sequencing was PBMCs. The source is a woman between 18 and 29 years old in good health and CMV-seropositive.

This clone was detected only a few times. The chain carries TRBV4-1 and TRBJ1-2, with 7 positions matching TRBD1. The length of the CDR3 is 19 residues. V gave up 2 bases and J gave up 1 base; unmatched junction bases: 16. Germline V lookup: CDR1 MGHRA, CDR2 YSYEKL. CDR3 sequence reads: CASSQTPSYGQVNNYGYTF. The DNA for the CDR3 is TGCGCCAGCAGCCAAACCCCTTCGTACGGACAGGTGAATAACTATGGCTACACCTTC.

J is TRBJ1-5 and V is TRBV5-1; 9 bases are shared with TRBD1. Losses at the gene ends were 0 bases for V and 7 bases for J; bases not matched to a gene: 5. The CDR3 sequence is 15 residues long. Germline assignment: CDR1 SGHRS and CDR2 YFSETQ. In DNA, the CDR3 is TGCGCCAGCAGCTTGGACAGGGGGCTTGGGCAGCCCCAGCATTTT. It translates to CASSLDRGLGQPQHF.

The genes are TRBV29-1 and TRBJ2-7, with TRBD1 matching 9 bases. With 4 bases clipped from V and 1 base from J, the junction kept 2 bases outside the gene matches. Germline CDR1 is SQVTM and CDR2 is ANQGSEA. The CDR3 has 13 residues. The CDR3 spells CSVVGQGSYEQYF. For the CDR3, the DNA is TGCAGCGTTGTGGGACAGGGTTCCTACGAGCAGTACTTC.

Only a few counts were recorded for this clone. The gene calls are TRBV19 and TRBJ2-1; no definite D call. The V gene lost 1 base and the J gene lost 10 bases, with 11 bases spanning the gap. CDR1 and CDR2 from the germline V gene are LNHDA and SQIVND (reference sequence). CDR3 length: 13 residues. The CDR3 here is CASSIVLSGEQFF. The CDR3 coding sequence is TGTGCCAGTAGTATAGTGCTATCAGGAGAGCAGTTCTTC. Full variable domain (rest looked up from reference TRBV19 and TRBJ2-1): DGGITQSPKYLFRKEGQNVTLSCEQNLNHDAMYWYRQDPGQGLRLIYYSQIVNDFQKGDIAEGYSVSREKKESFPLTVTSAQKNPTAFYLCASSIVLSGEQFFGPGTRLTVL.

For the CDR3, the DNA is TGTGCCAGCAGCGTGGAGACAGGGAGCTCTGGAAACACCATATATTTT. Its protein is CASSVETGSSGNTIYF. This chain connects TRBV9 to TRBJ1-3; TRBD1 matches 7 bases. Germline trimming cut 2 bases from V and 0 bases from J; bases unmatched to any gene: 5. Germline V gene data show CDR1 as SGDLS and CDR2 as YYNGEE. The CDR3 loop spans 16 amino acids.

The chain's CDR3 is CASSMTGGSNQPQHF. For the CDR3, the DNA is TGTGCCAGTAGTATGACAGGGGGAAGCAATCAGCCCCAGCATTTT. V and J are TRBV19 and TRBJ1-5; 9 nucleotides line up with TRBD1. V was pared by 3 bases and J by 1 base, with 1 base of the junction left unmatched. CDR1 and CDR2 from the germline V gene are LNHDA and SQIVND (reference sequence). The CDR3 totals 15 residues.

In its sample, this clone was seen a few times. The chain carries TRBV7-9 and TRBJ1-5; D possibly corresponds to TRBD1 (6 bases). V lost 6 bases and J 8 bases, leaving 20 bases between the germline ends. Germline CDR1 is SEHNR and CDR2 is FQNEAQ (reference sequence). The length of the CDR3 is 15 residues. CDR3: CASRTRQARFKPQHF. The DNA for the CDR3 is TGTGCCAGCAGGACAAGACAGGCCCGTTTTAAGCCCCAGCATTTT.

V gene TRBV27 combines with J gene TRBJ2-1, with D perhaps TRBD2 (5 bases). In germline, CDR1 is MNHEY, CDR2 SMNVEV (reference sequence). Trimming left V 3 bases short and J 8 bases short, with 17 bases between. The CDR3 length is 15 residues. The CDR3 protein is CASSLDVDLGDEQFF. The CDR3 DNA reads as TGTGCCAGCAGTTTGGACGTAGACCTCGGGGATGAGCAGTTCTTC.

This clone appeared a single time. The genes are TRBV9 and TRBJ2-6; TRBD1 might be the D (5 bases). Germline CDR1 SGDLS, CDR2 YYNGEE. The CDR3 has 16 amino acids. Trimming pared 3 bases from V and 0 bases from J, leaving 10 bases between. The CDR3 DNA sequence: TGTGCCAGCAGCGCATCAGGGTCCTCTGGGGCCAACGTCCTGACTTTC. Protein: CASSASGSSGANVLTF.

The J gene is TRBJ2-2, the V gene TRBV7-6, with 7 positions matching TRBD1. Per the germline V gene, CDR1 is SGHVS and CDR2 is FNYEAQ. V lost 5 bases to trimming and J lost 2 bases; unmatched junction nucleotides: 8. This CDR3 spans 16 amino acids. The CDR3 DNA reads TGTGCCAGCAGCGGCCGACAGGGCCTAAACACCGGGGAGCTGTTTTTT. Amino acids: CASSGRQGLNTGELFF.

J is TRBJ2-5 and V is TRBV7-8, with D tentatively TRBD1 (5 bases). V was trimmed by 1 base and J by 5 bases, leaving 14 bases between them. The CDR3 totals 15 residues. Germline lookup yields CDR1 SGHVS and CDR2 FQNEAQ. The CDR3 reads CASSLVEVGRETQYF. CDR3 nucleotide sequence: TGTGCCAGCAGCTTAGTAGAGGTGGGGCGGGAGACCCAGTACTTC.

This chain uses TRBV19 with TRBJ2-1, with 7 bases fitting TRBD2. The germline V gene has CDR1 LNHDA and CDR2 SQIVND (reference sequence). The V segment lost 3 bases and the J segment 0 bases; nucleotides outside the gene matches: 5. The CDR3 runs to 16 residues. CDR3 residues: CASSIRLAVSYNEQFF. The CDR3 DNA reads as TGTGCCAGTAGTATTAGGCTAGCGGTCTCCTACAATGAGCAGTTCTTC. The full variable domain, with the rest looked up from reference TRBV19 and TRBJ2-1, is DGGITQSPKYLFRKEGQNVTLSCEQNLNHDAMYWYRQDPGQGLRLIYYSQIVNDFQKGDIAEGYSVSREKKESFPLTVTSAQKNPTAFYLCASSIRLAVSYNEQFFGPGTRLTVL.

This clone was picked up a small number of times. V gene TRBV6-1 combines with J gene TRBJ1-3, with 7 bases that match TRBD1. Germline-derived CDR1 and CDR2 are MNHNS and SASEGT. The ends lost 4 bases at V and 0 bases at J; junction bases unmatched: 6. This CDR3 region has 16 residues. In DNA, the CDR3 is TGTGCCAGCAGTGCCGGGACAGTCGCCTCTGGAAACACCATATATTTT. It encodes CASSAGTVASGNTIYF.

This clone has just one count. The chain recombines TRBV4-1 with TRBJ2-3, with D perhaps TRBD2 (5 bases). V dropped 1 base and J dropped 3 bases, with 14 bases sitting between them. The CDR3 covers 16 residues. Germline V lookup: CDR1 MGHRA, CDR2 YSYEKL. CDR3 in amino acids: CASSQVTGLTTDTQYF. As DNA, the CDR3 is TGCGCCAGCAGCCAAGTAACCGGACTCACTACAGATACGCAGTATTTT.

The J gene is TRBJ2-3, the V gene TRBV5-1; D is uncertain. This CDR3 is built from 16 residues. CDR1 SGHRS and CDR2 YFSETQ come from the germline V gene. V lost 1 base to trimming and J lost 2 bases, with 14 bases between them. CDR3 region: CASSLPLSETTDTQYF. Here the CDR3 DNA reads TGCGCCAGCAGCTTGCCACTCTCGGAGACCACAGATACGCAGTATTTT.